Listed here is a single T cell receptor (beta chain). It lacks a known antigen. Base qualities are missing; no much larger clone stands one base away. Its CDR3 holds 14 amino acids, cysteine through phenylalanine. CDR3 DNA only is kept here, 42 bases in frame from base 1. CDR1 and CDR2 (MNHEY, SVGAGI) derive from the germline V gene. Trimming at the junction amounts to 6 bases on V and 4 bases on J, and the germline ends lie 16 bases apart. The record originates from a study of technical replicates of blood from a handful of donors (TCRdb year 2017). Preparation of the library involved the immunoSEQ multiplex PCR assay. TCRdb's version of the immuneACCESS table is confined to in-frame rearrangements and falls short of the full clone set. An unresolved V gene accounts for under half of the shortfall where checked; the remainder is of unknown origin. This sample lists about 75,000 clones; 97% were detected once. Jointly, the top ten make up about 0.29% of the sample.

The chain is encoded by TRBV6-5 joined to TRBJ2-7; the D gene is perhaps TRBD1, from 6 matching bases. Sequenced input: T cells isolated from PBMCs. The sequence was obtained from a human donor in good health. The bases read TGTGCCAGCAGCGATCGGGACACGGGATACGAGCAGTACTTC. The translation is CASSDRDTGYEQYF.